What follows are 19 T cell receptor beta chains derived from one specimen sequenced in a study of cytomegalovirus exposure and HLA in healthy donors. The method was immunoSEQ multiplex PCR; TCRdb's version includes in-frame clones alone and lacks a portion of them. The sample has 150,000 or so clones, nearly 90% seen once. Sequences were obtained from PBMCs. These receptors all come from a woman aged 18-35 years in good health and CMV-seropositive.

The gene calls are TRBV7-6 and TRBJ2-6, with a tentative D call TRBD2 (5 bases). This CDR3 spans 17 amino acids. The germline V gene encodes CDR1 SGHVS and CDR2 FNYEAQ. V was shortened by 5 bases and J by 4 bases, with 18 bases between the two germline ends. CDR3 coding DNA: TGTGCCAGCAGCCCCCGGCGGGTCCCTGGAGGGGCCAACGTCCTGACTTTC. This sequence encodes CASSPRRVPGGANVLTF.

The chain combines TRBV4-1 with TRBJ1-3, with a possible D match to TRBD1 (5 bases). CDR1 and CDR2 (germline): MGHRA, YSYEKL. V dropped 1 base and J dropped 3 bases, with 16 bases sitting between them. The CDR3 covers 17 residues. The CDR3 region is CASSQGRGGRLGNTIYF. The CDR3 bases are TGCGCCAGCAGCCAAGGGAGGGGAGGGCGTCTTGGAAACACCATATATTTT.

The sample holds one count of this clone. The V and J genes are TRBV15 and TRBJ1-5; possibly TRBD1 for D (6 bases). The V and J ends lost 0 bases and 5 bases respectively, with 11 bases between them. Germline V gene data show CDR1 as LNHNV and CDR2 as YYDKDF (reference sequence). The CDR3 totals 15 residues. The CDR3 sequence is CATSRETGLDQPQHF. The CDR3 DNA is TGTGCCACCAGCAGAGAGACAGGTCTCGATCAGCCCCAGCATTTT. The variable domain in full, completed from reference TRBV15 and TRBJ1-5, reads DAMVIQNPRYQVTQFGKPVTLSCSQTLNHNVMYWYQQKSSQAPKLLFHYYDKDFNNEADTPDNFQSRRPNTSFCFLDIRSPGLGDTAMYLCATSRETGLDQPQHFGDGTRLSIL.

V gene TRBV2 combines with J gene TRBJ2-3; D might be TRBD1 (6 bases). Germline lookup yields CDR1 SNHLY and CDR2 FYNNEI. Trimming took 6 bases from V and 2 from J, leaving 15 bases between them. The CDR3 has 15 amino acids. CDR3 loop: CASSIQGGITDTQYF. The CDR3 nucleotides read TGTGCCAGCAGCATTCAAGGGGGTATCACAGATACGCAGTATTTT. Based on the CDR3 plus reference TRBV2 and TRBJ2-3, the full variable domain is EPEVTQTPSHQVTQMGQEVILRCVPISNHLYFYWYRQILGQKVEFLVSFYNNEISEKSEIFDDQFSVERPDGSNFTLKIRSTKLEDSAMYFCASSIQGGITDTQYFGPGTRLTVL.

The CDR3 sequence is CASSFGTGEYTGELFF. CDR3 bases: TGTGCCAGTAGTTTTGGGACAGGGGAGTACACCGGGGAGCTGTTTTTT. The chain employs TRBV19 and TRBJ2-2, with 10 bases lining up with TRBD1. The trim removed 5 bases at V and 3 bases at J, leaving 6 bases unmatched. The germline V gene has CDR1 LNHDA and CDR2 SQIVND (reference sequence). CDR3 length: 16 residues.

This clone was recorded once. This chain joins TRBV15 and TRBJ1-5; D is perhaps TRBD1 (6 bases). V lost 5 bases and J 6 bases, leaving 17 bases between the germline ends. Germline CDR1 reads LNHNV; CDR2 reads YYDKDF (reference sequence). This CDR3 region has 15 residues. CDR3 in DNA: TGTGCCACCAGCCCCGGGGGGGGCCCAAGTCAGCCCCAGCATTTT. As protein: CATSPGGGPSQPQHF.

V usage is TRBV7-6 and J usage is TRBJ2-3; D remains unclear. CDR1 is SGHVS, CDR2 FNYEAQ, per germline. Between the trimmed V and J ends, which lost 5 bases and 1 base, there was a span of 4 bases. CDR3 length: 12 amino acids. The CDR3 nucleotides are TGTGCCAGCAGCCCCGGCACAGATACGCAGTATTTT. Residues: CASSPGTDTQYF.

This chain links TRBV2 with TRBJ1-5; no reliable D call. Germline V lookup: CDR1 SNHLY, CDR2 FYNNEI. Trimming stripped 5 bases from V and 0 bases from J, with 11 bases between. There are 15 residues in the CDR3. CDR3 coding DNA: TGTGCCAGCAGTTTACAGTACTTTAGCAATCAGCCCCAGCATTTT. This encodes CASSLQYFSNQPQHF.

The chain recombines TRBV6-1 with TRBJ2-7; no definite D call. The germline V gene has CDR1 MNHNS and CDR2 SASEGT. V was cut by 7 bases and J by 2 bases, with 15 bases left in between. The CDR3 has 14 amino acids. The CDR3 loop is CASTMGSSTYEQYF. The CDR3 DNA is TGTGCCAGCACCATGGGCAGTTCTACCTACGAGCAGTACTTC.

This clone appeared a few times. The genes are TRBV5-1 and TRBJ1-6, with TRBD1 identical over 9 bases. This CDR3 is 15 amino acids long. CDR1 SGHRS and CDR2 YFSETQ come from the germline V gene. After removal of 5 bases from V and 7 bases from J, the junction contained 7 bases not matched to a gene. The CDR3 loop is CASSWGQGSNSPLHF. The DNA for the CDR3 is TGCGCCAGCAGTTGGGGACAGGGTTCCAATTCACCCCTCCACTTT.

This rearrangement joins TRBV2 to TRBJ2-5; weak D call: TRBD2 (6 bases). Trimming removed 7 bases at V and 0 bases at J, with 33 bases between. CDR1 SNHLY and CDR2 FYNNEI come from the germline V gene. The CDR3 has 21 amino acids. DNA of the CDR3: TGTGCCAGCAATCTTTACCCTCTAGCGACGGAAAGCTCAGAACACCAAGAGACCCAGTACTTC. Translation gives CASNLYPLATESSEHQETQYF.

The chain joins TRBV9 to TRBJ2-1; 12 bases match TRBD2. This CDR3 is 18 amino acids long. V shed 0 bases and J 9 bases; nucleotides not matched to a gene: 13. The germline V gene has CDR1 SGDLS and CDR2 YYNGEE. The CDR3 sequence is CASSVANLLAGGGSEQFF. DNA of the CDR3: TGTGCCAGCAGCGTAGCTAACCTACTAGCGGGGGGAGGATCTGAGCAGTTCTTC.

The chain carries TRBV5-4 and TRBJ2-7; 12 nucleotides align to TRBD1. The CDR3 sequence is 16 residues long. Unmatched junction bases numbered 7, after V lost 1 base and J lost 5 bases. Germline V lookup: CDR1 SGHNT, CDR2 YYREEE (reference sequence). CDR3 DNA sequence: TGTGCCAGCAGCTTGCAAATTGGGACAGGGGGCCACGAGCAGTACTTC. Its protein product is CASSLQIGTGGHEQYF.

CDR3 sequence reads: CASSVGDRTTDTQYF. The CDR3 nucleotides are TGTGCCAGCAGCGTAGGTGACAGGACCACAGATACGCAGTATTTT. The V gene is TRBV9, the J gene TRBJ2-3; a weak D match, TRBD1 (6 bases). The V end lost 0 bases, the J end lost 2 bases, and 10 bases lay between the germline ends. CDR3 length equals 15 residues. In germline, CDR1 is SGDLS, CDR2 YYNGEE.

The chain couples TRBV7-2 to TRBJ1-6; 7 nucleotides line up with TRBD1. CDR3 length: 15 amino acids. The germline CDR1 and CDR2 sequences are SGHTA and FQGNSA. V shed 5 bases, J shed 5 bases, and the junction held 6 bases outside the gene matches. The chain's CDR3 is CASSPWTGDNSPLHF. The CDR3 DNA follows: TGTGCCAGCAGCCCCTGGACAGGCGATAATTCACCCCTCCACTTT.

The chain employs TRBV27 and TRBJ2-5, with TRBD2 matching over 8 bases. The CDR3 has 14 amino acids. Trimming removed 2 bases from V and 5 bases from J; junction bases left unmatched: 4. In germline, CDR1 is MNHEY, CDR2 SMNVEV (reference sequence). The CDR3 sequence is CASSLGGGPETQYF. The CDR3, as DNA: TGTGCCAGCAGTTTAGGCGGGGGGCCGGAGACCCAGTACTTC.

This clone was seen only a few times. The CDR3 loop reads CASSANSGRDGYTF. CDR3 sequence (DNA): TGCGCCAGCAGCGCCAACAGTGGGAGGGATGGCTACACCTTC. This rearrangement joins TRBV4-1 to TRBJ1-2; the D is unclear. Germline CDR1 MGHRA, CDR2 YSYEKL. V lost 5 bases to trimming and J lost 6 bases, with 16 bases between them. This CDR3 spans 14 amino acids.

The V gene is TRBV28, the J gene TRBJ2-2, with 7 bases aligning to TRBD1. Germline CDR1 is MDHEN and CDR2 is SYDVKM. V lost 4 bases and J lost 7; bases outside the gene matches: 12. The CDR3 is 16 residues long. The CDR3 DNA is TGTGCCAGCAGTTGGCTAGGGACAGCCCTAAACGGGGAGCTGTTTTTT. It translates to CASSWLGTALNGELFF.

This clone appeared once. This chain joins TRBV4-3 and TRBJ2-1; TRBD2 matches 9 bases. Germline V lookup: CDR1 LGHNA, CDR2 YSLEER. Trimming removed 0 bases from V and 4 bases from J; junction bases left unmatched: 7. CDR3 length: 17 residues. The CDR3 sequence is CASSQEPDAGGYNEQFF. CDR3 sequence (DNA): TGCGCCAGCAGCCAAGAGCCCGACGCGGGGGGGTACAATGAGCAGTTCTTC.